This T cell receptor beta chain is drawn from a study of blood T cells in healthy people across ages. The use of a sample-barcoded 5' primer and a J-beta primer mix characterized a second PCR of roughly 6 to 11 cycles. Each of the cDNA molecules was tagged by a template-switch adaptor with 12 random nucleotides. TCRdb redid the calling of the 5' RACE reads with MiXCR, one entry per CDR3 protein. Among roughly 1.5 million distinct CDR3 sequences listed, about 45% were seen once. Details on this clonotype: The antigen remains undetermined. This may be a read error: a much more frequent sequence differs by one nucleotide.

Germline assignment: CDR1 MNHEY and CDR2 SMNVEV (reference sequence). With 3 bases clipped from V and 10 bases from J, the junction kept 7 bases outside the gene matches. There are 14 residues in the CDR3. Each sample had at least 6 million PBMCs isolated. Findings and limits, study-wide: Naive and antigen-experienced cells were not separated, limiting conclusive comparison. Long-lived and aged donors differed, with more naive CD4+ cells and higher diversity in the long-lived.

The chain links TRBV27 to TRBJ2-1, with 9 nucleotides matching TRBD2. The sequenced sample consisted of blood. The TCR originated in a woman under 30 in good health. This CDR3 reads CASSFRTSGYEQFF. For the CDR3, the DNA is TGTGCCAGCAGTTTTAGAACTAGCGGGTACGAGCAGTTCTTC.